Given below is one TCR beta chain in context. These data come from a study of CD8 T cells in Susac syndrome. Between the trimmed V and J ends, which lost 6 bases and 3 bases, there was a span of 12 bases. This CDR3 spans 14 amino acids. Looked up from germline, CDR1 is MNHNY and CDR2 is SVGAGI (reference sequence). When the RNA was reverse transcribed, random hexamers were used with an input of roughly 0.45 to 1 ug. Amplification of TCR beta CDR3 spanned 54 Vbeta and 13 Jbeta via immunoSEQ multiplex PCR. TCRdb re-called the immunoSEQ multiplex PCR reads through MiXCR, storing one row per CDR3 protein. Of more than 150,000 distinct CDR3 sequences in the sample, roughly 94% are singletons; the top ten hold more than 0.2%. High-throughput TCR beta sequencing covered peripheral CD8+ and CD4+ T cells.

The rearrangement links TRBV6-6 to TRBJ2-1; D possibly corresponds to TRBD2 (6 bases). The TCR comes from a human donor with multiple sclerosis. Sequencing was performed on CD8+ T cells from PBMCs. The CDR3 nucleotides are TGTGCCAGCAGGTCGGGGGACCTCTACAATGAGCAGTTCTTC. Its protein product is CASRSGDLYNEQFF.